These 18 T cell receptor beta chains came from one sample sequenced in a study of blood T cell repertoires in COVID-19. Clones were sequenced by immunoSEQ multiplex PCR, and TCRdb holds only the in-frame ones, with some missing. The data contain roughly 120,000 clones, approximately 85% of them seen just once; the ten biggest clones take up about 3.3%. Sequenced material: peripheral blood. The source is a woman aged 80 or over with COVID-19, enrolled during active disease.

In nucleotides, the CDR3 is TGTGCCACCAGCCGGGACAGGGTGGGCGAGCAGTACTTC. This codes for CATSRDRVGEQYF. V is TRBV24-1 and J is TRBJ2-7; 9 bases agree with TRBD1. The length of the CDR3 is 13 residues. With 7 bases clipped from V and 6 bases from J, the junction kept 6 bases outside the gene matches. The V gene's germline CDR1 is KGHDR and CDR2 SFDVKD.

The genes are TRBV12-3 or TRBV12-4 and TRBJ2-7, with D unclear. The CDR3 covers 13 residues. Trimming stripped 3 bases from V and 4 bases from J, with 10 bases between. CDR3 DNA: TGTGCCAGCAGTTTTTTAGATACTTACGAGCAGTACTTC. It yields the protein CASSFLDTYEQYF.

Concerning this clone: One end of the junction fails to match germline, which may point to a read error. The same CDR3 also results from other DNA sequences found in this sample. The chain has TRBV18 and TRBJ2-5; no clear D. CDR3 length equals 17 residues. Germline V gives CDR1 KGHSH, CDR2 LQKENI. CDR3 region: CASSPESQHVDQETQYF. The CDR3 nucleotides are TGCGCCAGCTCACCGGAGTCGCAACACGTAGACCAAGAGACCCAGTACTTC.

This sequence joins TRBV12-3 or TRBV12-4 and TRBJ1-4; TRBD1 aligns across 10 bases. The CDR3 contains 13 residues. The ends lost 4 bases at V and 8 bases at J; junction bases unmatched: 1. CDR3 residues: CASSWGQGEKLFF. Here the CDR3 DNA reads TGTGCCAGCAGTTGGGGACAGGGGGAAAAACTGTTTTTT.

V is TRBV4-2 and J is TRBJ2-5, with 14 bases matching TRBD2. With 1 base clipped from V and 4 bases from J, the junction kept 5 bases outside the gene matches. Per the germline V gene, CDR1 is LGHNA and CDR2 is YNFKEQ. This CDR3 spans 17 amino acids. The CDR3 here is CASSQVTSGRASETQYF. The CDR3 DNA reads TGTGCCAGCAGCCAAGTGACTAGCGGGAGGGCCTCAGAGACCCAGTACTTC.

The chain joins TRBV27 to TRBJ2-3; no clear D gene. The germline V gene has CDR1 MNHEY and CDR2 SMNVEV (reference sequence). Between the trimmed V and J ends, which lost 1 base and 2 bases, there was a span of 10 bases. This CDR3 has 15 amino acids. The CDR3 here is CASSLLFAYTDTQYF. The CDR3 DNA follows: TGTGCCAGCAGTTTATTATTTGCGTACACAGATACGCAGTATTTT.

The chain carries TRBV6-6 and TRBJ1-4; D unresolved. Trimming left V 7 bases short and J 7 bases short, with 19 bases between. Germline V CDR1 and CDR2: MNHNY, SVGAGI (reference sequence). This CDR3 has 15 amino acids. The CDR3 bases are TGTGCCAGCACCCAAGGAGGCGTGGGCTCTGAAAAACTGTTTTTT. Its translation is CASTQGGVGSEKLFF.

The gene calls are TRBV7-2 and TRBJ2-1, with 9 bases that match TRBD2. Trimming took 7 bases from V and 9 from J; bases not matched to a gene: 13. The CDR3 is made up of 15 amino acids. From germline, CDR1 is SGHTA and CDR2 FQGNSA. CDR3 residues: CASTEGRGRALEQFF. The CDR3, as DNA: TGTGCCAGCACCGAAGGGCGCGGGAGGGCCCTTGAGCAGTTCTTC.

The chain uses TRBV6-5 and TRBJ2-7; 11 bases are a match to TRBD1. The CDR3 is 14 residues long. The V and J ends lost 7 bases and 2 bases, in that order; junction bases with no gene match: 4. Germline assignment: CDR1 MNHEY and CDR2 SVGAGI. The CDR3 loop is CASKGTGGAYEQYF. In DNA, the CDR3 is TGTGCCAGCAAAGGGACAGGGGGGGCCTACGAGCAGTACTTC.

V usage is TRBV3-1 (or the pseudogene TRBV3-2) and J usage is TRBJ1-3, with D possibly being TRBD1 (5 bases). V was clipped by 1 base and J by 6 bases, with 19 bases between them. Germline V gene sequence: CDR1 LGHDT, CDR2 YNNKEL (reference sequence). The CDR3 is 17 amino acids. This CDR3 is CASSQVSGLPGKNTIYF. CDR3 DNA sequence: TGTGCCAGCAGCCAAGTCTCGGGACTTCCGGGCAAAAACACCATATATTTT.

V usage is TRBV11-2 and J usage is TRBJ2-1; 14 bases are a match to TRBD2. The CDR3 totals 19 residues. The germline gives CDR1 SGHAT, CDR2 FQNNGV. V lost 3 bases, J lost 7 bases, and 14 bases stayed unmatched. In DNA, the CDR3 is TGTGCCAGCAGCTTCCTGGGACTAGCGGGAGTAAGGATATTGAATGAGCAGTTCTTC. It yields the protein CASSFLGLAGVRILNEQFF.

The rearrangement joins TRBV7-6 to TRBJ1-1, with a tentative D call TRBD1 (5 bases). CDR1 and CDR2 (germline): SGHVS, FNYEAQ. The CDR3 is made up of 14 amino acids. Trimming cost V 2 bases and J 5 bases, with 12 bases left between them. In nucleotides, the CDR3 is TGTGCCAGCAGCTTACAAGGGGTGGGAACTGAAGCTTTCTTT. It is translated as CASSLQGVGTEAFF.

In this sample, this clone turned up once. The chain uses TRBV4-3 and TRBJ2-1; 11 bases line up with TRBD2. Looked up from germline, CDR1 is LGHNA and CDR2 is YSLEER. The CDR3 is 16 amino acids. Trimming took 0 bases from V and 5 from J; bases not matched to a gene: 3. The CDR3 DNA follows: TGCGCCAGCAGCCAAGATCAACTAGCGGGAGACAATGAGCAGTTCTTC. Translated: CASSQDQLAGDNEQFF.

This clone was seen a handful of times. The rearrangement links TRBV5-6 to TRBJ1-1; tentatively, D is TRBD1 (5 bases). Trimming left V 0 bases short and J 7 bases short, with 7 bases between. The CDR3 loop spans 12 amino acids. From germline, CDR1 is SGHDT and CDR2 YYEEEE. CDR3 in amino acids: CASSLGQNEAFF. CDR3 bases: TGTGCCAGCAGCTTGGGACAGAATGAAGCTTTCTTT.

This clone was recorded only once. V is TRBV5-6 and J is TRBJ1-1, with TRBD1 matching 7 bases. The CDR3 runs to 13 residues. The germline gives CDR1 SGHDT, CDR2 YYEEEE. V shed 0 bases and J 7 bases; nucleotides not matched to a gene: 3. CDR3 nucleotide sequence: TGTGCCAGCAGCTTGGGACAGGGCCTTGAAGCTTTCTTT. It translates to CASSLGQGLEAFF.

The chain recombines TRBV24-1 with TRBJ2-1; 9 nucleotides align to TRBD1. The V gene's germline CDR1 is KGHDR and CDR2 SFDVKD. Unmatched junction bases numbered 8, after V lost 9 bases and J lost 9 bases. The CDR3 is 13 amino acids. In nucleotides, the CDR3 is TGTGCCACCGGGACAGGGTGGAACGGTGAGCAGTTCTTC. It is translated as CATGTGWNGEQFF.

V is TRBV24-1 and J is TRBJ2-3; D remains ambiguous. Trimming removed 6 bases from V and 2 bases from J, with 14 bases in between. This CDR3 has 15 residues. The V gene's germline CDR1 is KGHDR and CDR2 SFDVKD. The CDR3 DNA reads TGTGCCACCAGTACCCCAGGTGGATCCACAGATACGCAGTATTTT. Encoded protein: CATSTPGGSTDTQYF.

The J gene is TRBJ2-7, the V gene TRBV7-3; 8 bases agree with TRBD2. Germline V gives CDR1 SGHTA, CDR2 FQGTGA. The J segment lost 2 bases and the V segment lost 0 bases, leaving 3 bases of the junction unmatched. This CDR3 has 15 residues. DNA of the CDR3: TGTGCCAGCAGCTTAACACGGACTAGCACCTACGAGCAGTACTTC. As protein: CASSLTRTSTYEQYF.